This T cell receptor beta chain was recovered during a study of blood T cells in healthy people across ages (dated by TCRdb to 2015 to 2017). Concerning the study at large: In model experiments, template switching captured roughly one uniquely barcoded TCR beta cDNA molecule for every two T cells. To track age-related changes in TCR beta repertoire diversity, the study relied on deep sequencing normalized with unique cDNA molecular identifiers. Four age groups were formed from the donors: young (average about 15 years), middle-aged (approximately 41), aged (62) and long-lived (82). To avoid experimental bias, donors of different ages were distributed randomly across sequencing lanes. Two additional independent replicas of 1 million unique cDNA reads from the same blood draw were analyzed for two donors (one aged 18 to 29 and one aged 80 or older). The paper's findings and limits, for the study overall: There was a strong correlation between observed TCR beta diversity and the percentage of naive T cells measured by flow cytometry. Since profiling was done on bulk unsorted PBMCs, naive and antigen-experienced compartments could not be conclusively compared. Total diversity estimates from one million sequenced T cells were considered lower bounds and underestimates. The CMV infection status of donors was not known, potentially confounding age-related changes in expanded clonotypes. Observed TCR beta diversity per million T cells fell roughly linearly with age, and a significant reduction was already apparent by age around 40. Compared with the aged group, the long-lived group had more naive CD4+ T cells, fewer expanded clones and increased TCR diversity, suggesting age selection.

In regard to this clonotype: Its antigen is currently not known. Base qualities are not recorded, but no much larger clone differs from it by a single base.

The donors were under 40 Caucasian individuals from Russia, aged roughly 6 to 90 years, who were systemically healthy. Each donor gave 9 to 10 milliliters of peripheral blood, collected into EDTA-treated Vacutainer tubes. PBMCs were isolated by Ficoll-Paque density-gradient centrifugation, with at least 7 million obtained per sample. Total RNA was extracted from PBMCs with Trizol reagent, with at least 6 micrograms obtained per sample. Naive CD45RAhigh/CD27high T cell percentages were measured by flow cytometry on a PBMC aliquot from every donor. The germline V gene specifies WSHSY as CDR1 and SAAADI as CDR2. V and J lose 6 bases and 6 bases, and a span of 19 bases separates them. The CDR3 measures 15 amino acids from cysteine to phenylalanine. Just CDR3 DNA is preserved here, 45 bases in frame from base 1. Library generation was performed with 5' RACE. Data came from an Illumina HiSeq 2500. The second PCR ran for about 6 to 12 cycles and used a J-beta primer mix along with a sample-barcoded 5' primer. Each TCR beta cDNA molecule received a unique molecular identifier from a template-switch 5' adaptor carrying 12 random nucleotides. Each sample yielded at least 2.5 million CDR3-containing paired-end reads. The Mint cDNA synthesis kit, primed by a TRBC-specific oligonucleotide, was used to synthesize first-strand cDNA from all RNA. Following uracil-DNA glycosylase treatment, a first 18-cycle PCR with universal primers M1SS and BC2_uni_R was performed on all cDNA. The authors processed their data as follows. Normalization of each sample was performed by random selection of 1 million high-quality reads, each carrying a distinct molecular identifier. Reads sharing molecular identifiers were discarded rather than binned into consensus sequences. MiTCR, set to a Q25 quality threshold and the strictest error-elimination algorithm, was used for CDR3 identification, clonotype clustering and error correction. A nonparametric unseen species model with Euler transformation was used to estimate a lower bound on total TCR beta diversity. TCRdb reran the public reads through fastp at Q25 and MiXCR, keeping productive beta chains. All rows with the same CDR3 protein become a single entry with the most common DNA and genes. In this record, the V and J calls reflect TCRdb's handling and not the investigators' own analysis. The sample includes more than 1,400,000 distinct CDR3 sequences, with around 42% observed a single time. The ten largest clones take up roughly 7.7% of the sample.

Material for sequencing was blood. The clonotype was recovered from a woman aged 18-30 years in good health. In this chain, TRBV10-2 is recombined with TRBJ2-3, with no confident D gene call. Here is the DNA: TGCGCCAGCAGGGGTTTTGTTTGGGGTGACGATACGCAGTATTTT. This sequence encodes CASRGFVWGDDTQYF.